This T cell receptor (beta chain) stems from a study of post-analysis software for immune sequencing data. Study background: Recorded subtypes: relapsing-remitting, secondary progressive, progressive-relapsing; some patients unannotated. Findings and limits, study-wide: TRBV5-6, TRBV5-1 and TRBV20-1 were among several TRBV segments more frequent in patients than controls. Relative to controls, patients with multiple sclerosis showed significantly lower normalized Chao1 diversity. Those samples that were prepared in the same batch co-clustered strongly by F measure.

This clonotype was picked up many times. Its target is not known. Unique molecular identifiers featured in each of the TCR beta cDNA libraries. It was from roughly 1 to 10 million T cells that some 500,000 cDNA molecules came. MiXCR, run by TCRdb on the PCR reads, gives a single entry per CDR3 protein. The sample lists about 200,000 distinct CDR3 sequences, over 25% occurring once. The CDR3 consists of 16 residues. V shed 6 bases and J 1 base; nucleotides not matched to a gene: 10. The receptor comes from a girl aged 2-17 years with multiple sclerosis. This chain uses TRBV12-3 or TRBV12-4 with TRBJ2-5; 8 nucleotides align to TRBD2. The sample comprised blood. CDR3: CASSTGLVTSQETQYF. The CDR3, as DNA: TGTGCCAGCAGCACGGGACTAGTCACATCCCAAGAGACCCAGTACTTC.